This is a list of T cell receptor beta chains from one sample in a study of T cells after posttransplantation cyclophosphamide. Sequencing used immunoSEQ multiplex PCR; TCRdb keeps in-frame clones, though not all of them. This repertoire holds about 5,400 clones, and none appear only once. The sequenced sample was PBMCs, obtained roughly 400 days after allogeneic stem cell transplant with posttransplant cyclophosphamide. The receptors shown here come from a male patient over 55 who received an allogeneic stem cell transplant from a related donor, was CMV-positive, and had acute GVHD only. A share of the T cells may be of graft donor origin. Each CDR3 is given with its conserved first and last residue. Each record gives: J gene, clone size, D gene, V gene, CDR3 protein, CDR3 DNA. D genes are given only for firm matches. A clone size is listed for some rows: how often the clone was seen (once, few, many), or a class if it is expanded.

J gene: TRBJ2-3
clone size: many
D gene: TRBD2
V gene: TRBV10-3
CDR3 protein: CAIGGGASGSTDTQYF
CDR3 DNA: TGTGCCATCGGGGGTGGGGCTAGCGGGAGCACAGATACGCAGTATTTT

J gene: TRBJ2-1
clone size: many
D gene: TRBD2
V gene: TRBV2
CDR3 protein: CASGRDRGSGVYNEQFF
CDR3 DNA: TGTGCCAGCGGAAGGGATCGAGGGAGCGGGGTGTACAATGAGCAGTTCTTC

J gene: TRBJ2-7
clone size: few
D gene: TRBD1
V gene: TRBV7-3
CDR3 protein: CASSPWGQGLYEQYF
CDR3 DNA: TGTGCCAGCAGCCCCTGGGGACAGGGGCTGTACGAGCAGTACTTC

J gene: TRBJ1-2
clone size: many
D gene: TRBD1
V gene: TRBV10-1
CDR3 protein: CASSESKWDRVGGYTF
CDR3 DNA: TGCGCCAGCAGTGAGTCGAAATGGGACAGGGTAGGTGGCTACACCTTC

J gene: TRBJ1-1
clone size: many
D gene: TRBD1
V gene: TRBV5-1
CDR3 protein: CASSPLPGTGGYTEAFF
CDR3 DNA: TGCGCCAGCAGCCCACTACCCGGGACAGGGGGCTACACTGAAGCTTTCTTT

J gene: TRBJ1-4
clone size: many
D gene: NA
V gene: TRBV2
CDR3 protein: CASSEQGLENEKLFF
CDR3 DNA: TGTGCCAGCAGTGAACAGGGATTGGAAAATGAAAAACTGTTTTTT

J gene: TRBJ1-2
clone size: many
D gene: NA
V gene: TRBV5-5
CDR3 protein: CASSLSWGADYGYTF
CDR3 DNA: TGTGCCAGCAGCTTGTCTTGGGGAGCGGACTATGGCTACACCTTC

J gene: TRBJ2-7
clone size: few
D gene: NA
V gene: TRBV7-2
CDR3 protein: CASSRGISYEQYF
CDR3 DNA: TGTGCCAGCAGCAGGGGGATCTCCTACGAGCAGTACTTC

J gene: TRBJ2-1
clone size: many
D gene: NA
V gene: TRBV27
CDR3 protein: CASSLESSYNEQFF
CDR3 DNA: TGTGCCAGCAGTTTAGAGTCTTCCTACAATGAGCAGTTCTTC

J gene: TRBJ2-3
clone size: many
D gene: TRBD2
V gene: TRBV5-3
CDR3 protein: CARSFGRLAHTDTQYF
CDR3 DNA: TGTGCCAGAAGCTTTGGGAGACTAGCGCACACAGATACGCAGTATTTT

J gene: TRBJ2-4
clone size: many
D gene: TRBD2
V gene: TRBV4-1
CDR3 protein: CASSPGLAGVVTKNIQYF
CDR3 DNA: TGCGCCAGCAGCCCGGGACTAGCGGGGGTTGTTACCAAAAACATTCAGTACTTC

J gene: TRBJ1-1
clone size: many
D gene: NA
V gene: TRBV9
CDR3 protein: CASSPARGNTEAFF
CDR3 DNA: TGTGCCAGCAGCCCCGCAAGAGGGAACACTGAAGCTTTCTTT

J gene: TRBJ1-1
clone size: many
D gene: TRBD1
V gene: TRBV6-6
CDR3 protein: CASSVGQGFIQAFF
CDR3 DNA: TGTGCCAGCAGTGTGGGACAGGGGTTTATTCAAGCTTTCTTT

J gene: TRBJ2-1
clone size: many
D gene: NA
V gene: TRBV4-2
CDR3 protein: CASSQENWSSGRYNEQFF
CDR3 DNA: TGTGCCAGCAGCCAAGAAAATTGGAGTAGCGGACGTTACAATGAGCAGTTCTTC

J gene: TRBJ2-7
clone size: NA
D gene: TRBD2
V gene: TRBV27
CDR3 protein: CASSSRYLAGDRSYEQYF
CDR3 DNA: TGTGCCAGCAGCTCCCGCTATCTAGCGGGAGACCGTTCCTACGAGCAGTACTTC

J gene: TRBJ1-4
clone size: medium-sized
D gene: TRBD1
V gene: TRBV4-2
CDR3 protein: CASSQVNRGFNEKLFF
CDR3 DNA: TGTGCCAGCAGCCAAGTTAACAGGGGTTTCAATGAAAAACTGTTTTTT

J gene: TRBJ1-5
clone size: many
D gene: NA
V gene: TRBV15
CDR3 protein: CATSSPGTRHNQPQHF
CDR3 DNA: TGTGCCACCAGCAGCCCCGGGACACGCCACAATCAGCCCCAGCATTTT

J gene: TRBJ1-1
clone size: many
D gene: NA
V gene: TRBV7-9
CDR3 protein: CASSLDPPAVEAFF
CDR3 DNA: TGTGCCAGCAGCTTAGACCCCCCCGCAGTTGAAGCTTTCTTT

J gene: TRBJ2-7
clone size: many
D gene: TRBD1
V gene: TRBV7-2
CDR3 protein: CASSRDRGDQQYF
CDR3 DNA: TGTGCCAGCAGCCGGGACAGGGGTGACCAGCAGTACTTC

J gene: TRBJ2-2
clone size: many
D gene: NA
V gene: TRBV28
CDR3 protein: CASTGPQRFTTGELFF
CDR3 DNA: TGTGCCAGCACCGGGCCCCAGCGGTTTACCACCGGGGAGCTGTTTTTT

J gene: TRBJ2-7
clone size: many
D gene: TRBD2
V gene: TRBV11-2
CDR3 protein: CASSPTRSGGALEQYF
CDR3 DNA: TGTGCCAGCAGCCCCACTCGCAGCGGGGGGGCCCTCGAGCAGTACTTC

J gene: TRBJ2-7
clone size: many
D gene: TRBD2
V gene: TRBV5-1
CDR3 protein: CASSFSGRAYEQYF
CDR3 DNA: TGCGCCAGCAGCTTTTCAGGGAGGGCGTACGAGCAGTACTTC

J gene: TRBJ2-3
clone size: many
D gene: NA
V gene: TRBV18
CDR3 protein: CASSPLASTDTQYF
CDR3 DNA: TGTGCCAGCTCACCACTAGCAAGCACAGATACGCAGTATTTT

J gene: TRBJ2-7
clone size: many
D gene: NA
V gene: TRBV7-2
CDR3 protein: CASSLGPDRTYEQYF
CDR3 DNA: TGTGCCAGCAGCTTAGGGCCGGACAGAACCTACGAGCAGTACTTC

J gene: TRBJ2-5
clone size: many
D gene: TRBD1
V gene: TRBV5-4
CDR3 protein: CASSFPTGGVQETQYF
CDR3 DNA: TGTGCCAGCAGCTTTCCGACAGGGGGGGTCCAAGAGACCCAGTACTTC

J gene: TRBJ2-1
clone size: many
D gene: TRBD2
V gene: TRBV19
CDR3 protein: CASSSSEEPTSRYYNEQFF
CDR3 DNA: TGTGCCAGTAGTAGTAGTGAAGAGCCGACTAGCAGATACTACAATGAGCAGTTCTTC

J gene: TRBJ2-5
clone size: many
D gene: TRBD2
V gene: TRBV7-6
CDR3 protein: CASRPTSLLAQYF
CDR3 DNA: TGTGCCAGCAGACCGACTAGCCTTTTAGCCCAGTACTTC

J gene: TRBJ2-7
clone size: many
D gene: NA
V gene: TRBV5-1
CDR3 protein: CASSSGDSFQWVYEQYF
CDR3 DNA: TGCGCCAGCAGCTCGGGGGACTCTTTTCAGTGGGTCTACGAGCAGTACTTC

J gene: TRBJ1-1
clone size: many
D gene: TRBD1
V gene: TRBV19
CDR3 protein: CASRVTEGTGTEAFF
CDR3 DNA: TGTGCCAGTAGAGTTACCGAAGGGACAGGCACTGAAGCTTTCTTT

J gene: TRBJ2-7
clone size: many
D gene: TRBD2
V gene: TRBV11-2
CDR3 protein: CASSRPGLASEQYF
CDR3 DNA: TGTGCCAGCAGTCGACCGGGACTAGCATCCGAGCAGTACTTC

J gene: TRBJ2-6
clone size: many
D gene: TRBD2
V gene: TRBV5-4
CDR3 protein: CATSSGGPFGANVLTF
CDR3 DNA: TGTGCCACCTCCTCGGGGGGGCCTTTTGGGGCCAACGTCCTGACTTTC

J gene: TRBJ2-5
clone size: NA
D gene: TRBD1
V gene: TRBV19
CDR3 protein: CASSIVGTGTTEQYF
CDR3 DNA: TGTGCCAGTAGTATAGTAGGGACAGGGACGACAGAGCAGTACTTC